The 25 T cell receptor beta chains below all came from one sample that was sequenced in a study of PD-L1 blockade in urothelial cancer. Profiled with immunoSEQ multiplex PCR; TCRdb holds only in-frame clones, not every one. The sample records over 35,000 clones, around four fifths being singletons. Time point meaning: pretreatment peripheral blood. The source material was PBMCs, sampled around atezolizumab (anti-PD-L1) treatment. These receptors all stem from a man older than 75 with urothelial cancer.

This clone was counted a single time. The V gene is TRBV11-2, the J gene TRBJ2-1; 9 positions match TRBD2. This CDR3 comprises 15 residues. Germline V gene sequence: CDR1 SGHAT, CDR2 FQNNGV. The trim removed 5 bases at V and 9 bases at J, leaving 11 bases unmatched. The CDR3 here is CASSPSPGTSIEQFF. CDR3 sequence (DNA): TGTGCCAGCAGCCCCAGCCCCGGGACTAGCATTGAGCAGTTCTTC.

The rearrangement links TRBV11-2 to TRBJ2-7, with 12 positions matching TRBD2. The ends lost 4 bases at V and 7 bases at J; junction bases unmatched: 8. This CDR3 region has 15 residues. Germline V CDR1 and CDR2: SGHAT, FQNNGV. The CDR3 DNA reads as TGTGCCAGCAGCTCCCTAGCGGGAGGGCCCGGGGAGCAGTACTTC. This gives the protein CASSSLAGGPGEQYF.

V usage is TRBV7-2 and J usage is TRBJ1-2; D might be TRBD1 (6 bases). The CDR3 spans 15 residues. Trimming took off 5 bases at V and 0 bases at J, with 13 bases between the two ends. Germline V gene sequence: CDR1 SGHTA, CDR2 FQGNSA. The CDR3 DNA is TGTGCCAGCAGCCCCACCGGGACAACTAACTATGGCTACACCTTC. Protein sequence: CASSPTGTTNYGYTF.

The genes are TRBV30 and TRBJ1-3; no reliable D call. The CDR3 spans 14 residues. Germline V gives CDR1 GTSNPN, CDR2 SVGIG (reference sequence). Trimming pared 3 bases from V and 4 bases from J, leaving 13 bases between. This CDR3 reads CAWRDRRGGNTIYF. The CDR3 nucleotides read TGTGCCTGGAGGGACCGTAGAGGGGGAAACACCATATATTTT.

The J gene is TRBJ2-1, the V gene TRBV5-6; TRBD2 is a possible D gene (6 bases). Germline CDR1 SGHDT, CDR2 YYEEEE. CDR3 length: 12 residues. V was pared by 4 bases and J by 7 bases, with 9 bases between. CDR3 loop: CASSRGLNEQFF. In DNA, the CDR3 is TGTGCCAGCAGCCGGGGACTTAATGAGCAGTTCTTC.

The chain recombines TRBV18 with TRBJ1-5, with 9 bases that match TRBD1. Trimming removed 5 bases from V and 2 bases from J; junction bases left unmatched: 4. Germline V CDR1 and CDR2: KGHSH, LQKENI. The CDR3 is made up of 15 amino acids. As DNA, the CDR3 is TGTGCCAGCTCAGACCGGGACAGGGGCAATCAGCCCCAGCATTTT. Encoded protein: CASSDRDRGNQPQHF.

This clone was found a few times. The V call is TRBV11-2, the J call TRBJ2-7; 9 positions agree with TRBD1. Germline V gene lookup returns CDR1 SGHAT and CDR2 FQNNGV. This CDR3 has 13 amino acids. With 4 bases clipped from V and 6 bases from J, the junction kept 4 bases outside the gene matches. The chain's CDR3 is CASSSQDRGEQYF. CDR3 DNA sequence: TGTGCCAGCAGCTCCCAGGACAGGGGCGAGCAGTACTTC.

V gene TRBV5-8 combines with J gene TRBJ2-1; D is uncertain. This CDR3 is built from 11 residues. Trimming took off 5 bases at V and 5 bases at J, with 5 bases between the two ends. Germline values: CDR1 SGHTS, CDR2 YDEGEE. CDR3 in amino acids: CASSIHNEQFF. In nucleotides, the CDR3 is TGTGCCAGCAGTATCCACAATGAGCAGTTCTTC. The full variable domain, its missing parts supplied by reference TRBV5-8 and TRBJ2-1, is EAGVTQSPTHLIKTRGQQATLRCSPISGHTSVYWYQQALGLGLQFLLWYDEGEERNRGNFPPRFSGRQFPNYSSELNVNALELEDSALYLCASSIHNEQFFGPGTRLTVL.

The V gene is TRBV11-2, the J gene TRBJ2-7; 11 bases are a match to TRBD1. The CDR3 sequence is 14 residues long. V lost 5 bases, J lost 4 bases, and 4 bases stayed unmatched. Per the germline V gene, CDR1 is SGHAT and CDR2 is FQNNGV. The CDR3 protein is CASSPGTGGYEQYF. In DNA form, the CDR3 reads TGTGCCAGCAGCCCCGGGACAGGGGGTTACGAGCAGTACTTC.

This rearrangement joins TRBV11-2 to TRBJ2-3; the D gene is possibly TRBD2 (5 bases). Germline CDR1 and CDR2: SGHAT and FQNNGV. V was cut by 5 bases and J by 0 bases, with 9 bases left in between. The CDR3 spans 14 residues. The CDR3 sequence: CASSQTRSTDTQYF. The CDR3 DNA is TGTGCCAGCAGCCAAACTAGGAGCACAGATACGCAGTATTTT.

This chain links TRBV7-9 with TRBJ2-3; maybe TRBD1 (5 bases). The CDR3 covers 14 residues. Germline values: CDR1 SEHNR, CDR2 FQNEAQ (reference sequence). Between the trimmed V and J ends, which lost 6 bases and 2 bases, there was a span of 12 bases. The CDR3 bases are TGTGCCAGCAGTCACAGGAGATACACAGATACGCAGTATTTT. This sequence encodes CASSHRRYTDTQYF.

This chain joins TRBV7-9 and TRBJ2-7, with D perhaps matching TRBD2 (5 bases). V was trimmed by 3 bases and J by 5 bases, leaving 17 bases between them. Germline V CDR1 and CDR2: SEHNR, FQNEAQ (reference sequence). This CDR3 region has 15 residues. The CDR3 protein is CASSFRGARSHEQYF. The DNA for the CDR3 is TGTGCCAGCAGCTTCCGGGGTGCCAGGTCCCACGAGCAGTACTTC.

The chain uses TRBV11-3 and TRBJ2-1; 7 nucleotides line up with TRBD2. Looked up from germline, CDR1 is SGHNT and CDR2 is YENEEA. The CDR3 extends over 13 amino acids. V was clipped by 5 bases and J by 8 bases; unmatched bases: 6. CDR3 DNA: TGTGCCAGCAGCCCAACTAGCGATCATGAGCAGTTCTTC. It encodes CASSPTSDHEQFF.

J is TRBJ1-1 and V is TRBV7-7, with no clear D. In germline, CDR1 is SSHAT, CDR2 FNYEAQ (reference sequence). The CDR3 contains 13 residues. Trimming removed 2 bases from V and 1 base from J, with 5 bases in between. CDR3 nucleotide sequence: TGTGCCAGCAGCTTATCTAAGAACACTGAAGCTTTCTTT. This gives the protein CASSLSKNTEAFF.

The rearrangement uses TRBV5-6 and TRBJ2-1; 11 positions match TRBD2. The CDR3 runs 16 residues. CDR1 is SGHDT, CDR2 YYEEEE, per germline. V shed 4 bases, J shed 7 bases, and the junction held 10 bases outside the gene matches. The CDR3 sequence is CASSPSGRILPNEQFF. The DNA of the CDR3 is TGTGCCAGCAGCCCTAGCGGGAGGATCCTTCCTAATGAGCAGTTCTTC. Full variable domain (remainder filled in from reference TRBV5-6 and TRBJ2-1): DAGVTQSPTHLIKTRGQQVTLRCSPKSGHDTVSWYQQALGQGPQFIFQYYEEEERQRGNFPDRFSGHQFPNYSSELNVNALLLGDSALYLCASSPSGRILPNEQFFGPGTRLTVL.

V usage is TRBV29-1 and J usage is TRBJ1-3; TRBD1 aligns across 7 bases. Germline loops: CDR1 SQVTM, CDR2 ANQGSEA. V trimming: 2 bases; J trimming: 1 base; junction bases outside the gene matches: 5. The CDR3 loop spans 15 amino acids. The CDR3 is CSVEPGGSSGNTIYF. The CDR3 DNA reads TGCAGCGTTGAACCAGGGGGGTCGTCTGGAAACACCATATATTTT.

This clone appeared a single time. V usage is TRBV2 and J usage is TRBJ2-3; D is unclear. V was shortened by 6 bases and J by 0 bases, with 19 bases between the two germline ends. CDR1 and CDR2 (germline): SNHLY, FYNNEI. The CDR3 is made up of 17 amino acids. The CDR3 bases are TGTGCCAGCAGCCTTCGATCCCTTGGTAGCAGCACAGATACGCAGTATTTT. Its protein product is CASSLRSLGSSTDTQYF.

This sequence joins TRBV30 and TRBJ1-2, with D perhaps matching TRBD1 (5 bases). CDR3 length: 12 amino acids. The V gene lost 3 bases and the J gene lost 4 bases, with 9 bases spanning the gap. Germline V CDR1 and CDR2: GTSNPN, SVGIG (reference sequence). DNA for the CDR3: TGTGCCTGGAGCGGGGGGTTCTATGGCTACACCTTC. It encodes CAWSGGFYGYTF.

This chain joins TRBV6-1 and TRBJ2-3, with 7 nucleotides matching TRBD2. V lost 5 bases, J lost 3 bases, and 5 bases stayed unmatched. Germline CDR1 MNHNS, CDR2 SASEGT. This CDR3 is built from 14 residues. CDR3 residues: CASSTRSGTDTQYF. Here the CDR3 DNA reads TGTGCCAGCAGTACTCGTAGCGGGACAGATACGCAGTATTTT.

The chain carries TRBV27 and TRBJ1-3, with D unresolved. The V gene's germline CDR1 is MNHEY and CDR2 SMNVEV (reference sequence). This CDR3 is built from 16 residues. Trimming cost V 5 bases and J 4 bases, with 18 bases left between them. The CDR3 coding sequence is TGTGCCAGCAGTCCCTCTGAGGCAGAACCCGGAAACACCATATATTTT. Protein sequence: CASSPSEAEPGNTIYF.

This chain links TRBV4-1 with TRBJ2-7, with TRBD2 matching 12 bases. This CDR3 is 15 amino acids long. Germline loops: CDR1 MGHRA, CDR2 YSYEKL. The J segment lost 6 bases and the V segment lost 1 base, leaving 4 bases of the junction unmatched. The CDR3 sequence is CASSQGLAGVFEQYF. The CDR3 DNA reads TGCGCCAGCAGCCAAGGACTAGCGGGAGTCTTCGAGCAGTACTTC.

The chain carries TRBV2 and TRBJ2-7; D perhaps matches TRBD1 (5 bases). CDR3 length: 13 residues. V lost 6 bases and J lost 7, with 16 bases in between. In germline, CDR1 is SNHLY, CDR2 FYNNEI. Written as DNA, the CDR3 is TGTGCCAGCAGCTTCCAGGGTTTGCGAGAGCAGTACTTC. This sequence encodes CASSFQGLREQYF.

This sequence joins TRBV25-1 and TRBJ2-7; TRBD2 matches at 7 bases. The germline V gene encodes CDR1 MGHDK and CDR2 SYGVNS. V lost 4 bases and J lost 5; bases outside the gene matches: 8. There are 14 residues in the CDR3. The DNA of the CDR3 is TGTGCCAGCAGTGTGGCGGGAGCCACCCACGAGCAGTACTTC. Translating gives CASSVAGATHEQYF.

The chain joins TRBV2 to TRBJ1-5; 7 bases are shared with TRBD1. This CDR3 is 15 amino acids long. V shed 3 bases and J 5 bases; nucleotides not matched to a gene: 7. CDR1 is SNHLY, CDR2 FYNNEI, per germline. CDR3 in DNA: TGTGCCAGCAGTGATCCCTACAGGGGCGATCAGCCCCAGCATTTT. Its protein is CASSDPYRGDQPQHF.

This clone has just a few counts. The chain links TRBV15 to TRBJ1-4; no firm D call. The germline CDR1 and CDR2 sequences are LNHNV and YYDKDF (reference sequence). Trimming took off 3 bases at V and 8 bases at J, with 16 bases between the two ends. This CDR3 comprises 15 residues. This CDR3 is CATSRELDGWEKLFF. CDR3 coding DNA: TGTGCCACCAGCAGGGAGCTTGACGGATGGGAAAAACTGTTTTTT.